The 10 T cell receptor beta chains below come from one sample, sequenced in a study of tumor and adjacent non-tumor tissue in lung cancer. A modified ARM-PCR protocol with three rounds of nested PCR amplified TCRbeta. TCRdb reprocessed the multiplex PCR reads via MiXCR and lists one record per CDR3 protein. The sample gives 60,000 to 85,000 distinct CDR3 sequences, around 82% of which show up once; 35% to 55% is in the top ten. No cell sorting was done before RNA was extracted from the tissue. The normal lung tissue was taken more than 3 cm from the tumor edge. The sample was distant non-tumor lung tissue. The receptors stem from a man between 60 and 75 years old with non-small cell lung cancer.

About this clonotype itself: The conserved phenylalanine or tryptophan is not found at the CDR3 terminus, so this likely reflects a read error. The V call is TRBV6-2 or TRBV6-3, the J call TRBJ2-1; 7 bases agree with TRBD2. Germline V CDR1 and CDR2: MNHEY, SVGEGT. This CDR3 contains 14 residues. The CDR3 is CGSSLARENNEQFL. In nucleotides, the CDR3 is TGTGGCAGTTCACTAGCGCGAGAGAACAATGAGCAGTTCTTA.

A note on this clonotype: Without the conserved terminal phenylalanine or tryptophan, this CDR3 likely stems from a read error. The rearrangement links TRBV6-5 to TRBJ2-7, with D possibly TRBD2 on 6 matching bases. The CDR3 sequence is 16 residues long. Germline V CDR1 and CDR2: MNHEY, SVGAGI. CDR3 protein: CASSRDGGGNSYGQYY. DNA for the CDR3: TGTGCCAGCAGCCGAGACGGTGGCGGGAACTCCTACGGGCAGTACTAC.

Comment on this clonotype: One end of the junction fails to match germline, which may point to a read error. The genes are TRBV20-1 and TRBJ2-7, with D maybe TRBD1 (6 bases). This CDR3 is 21 amino acids long. Germline CDR1 reads DFQATT; CDR2 reads SNEGSKA (reference sequence). For the CDR3, the DNA is TGCAGTGCTAGAGATATAACCCGGGACAAGGGGCGTGTACGAAGTAGGTACGAGCACTACTTC. It is translated as CSARDITRDKGRVRSRYEHYF.

The chain links TRBV7-9 to TRBJ2-7; 9 bases are a match to TRBD2. V dropped 8 bases and J dropped 7; count of bases not matched to a gene: 12. The CDR3 runs to 14 residues. CDR1 and CDR2 (germline): SEHNR, FQNEAQ (reference sequence). This CDR3 reads CASCGGTSQSEQYF. In DNA, the CDR3 is TGTGCCAGCTGCGGGGGGACTAGCCAGTCTGAGCAGTACTTC.

This clonotype was counted between two and nine times. In this CDR3 the conserved last residue, phenylalanine or tryptophan, is missing, so a read error is likely. The V and J genes are TRBV6-1 and TRBJ1-5; D not resolved. In germline, CDR1 is MNHNS, CDR2 SASEGT. This CDR3 comprises 13 residues. V was cut by 6 bases and J by 5 bases, with 11 bases left in between. The CDR3 DNA reads as TGTGCCAGCAGCGGCTCGGGCTATCAGCCCCAGCATCTT. It yields the protein CASSGSGYQPQHL.

Worth noting for this clonotype: One end of the junction is discordant with germline, which a read error may explain. The J gene is TRBJ2-2, the V gene TRBV6-2 or TRBV6-3, with 8 nucleotides matching TRBD2. Germline-derived CDR1 and CDR2 are MNHEY and SVGEGT. The CDR3 spans 15 residues. The CDR3 reads CDSSSSGRNIEELFF. Here the CDR3 DNA reads TGTGACAGCAGTTCAAGCGGGAGAAACATCGAGGAGCTGTTTTTT.

This clonotype was counted at least ten times. The chain recombines TRBV12-3 or TRBV12-4 with TRBJ1-6; D not certain. V was trimmed by 7 bases and J by 7 bases, leaving 11 bases between them. The CDR3 spans 13 residues. This CDR3 is CASNGQLNSPLHF. DNA for the CDR3: TGTGCCAGCAACGGGCAGTTAAATTCACCCCTCCACTTT.

As regards this clonotype: The conserved final phenylalanine or tryptophan is absent from the CDR3, which likely points to a read error. The chain carries TRBV12-3 or TRBV12-4 and TRBJ1-5, with 7 bases lining up with TRBD1. V gave up 9 bases and J gave up 3 bases; unmatched junction bases: 11. The CDR3 spans 15 residues. CDR3 DNA: TGTGCCAGTAGTCACTACAGGGGCCTCAATCAGCCCCAGCATTTA. Translating it yields CASSHYRGLNQPQHL.

This clonotype occurred a few times. With a much larger clone just one base away, this may be a read error. The chain is built from TRBV20-1 and TRBJ2-4, with TRBD2 matching 10 bases. Trimming took 6 bases from V and 6 from J; bases not matched to a gene: 14. The CDR3 covers 16 residues. The germline CDR1 and CDR2 sequences are DFQATT and SNEGSKA (reference sequence). The CDR3 sequence is CSANQGTSVNGNIQYF. In DNA form, the CDR3 reads TGCAGTGCCAATCAAGGGACTAGCGTGAATGGAAACATTCAGTACTTC.

A remark on this clonotype: The junction departs from germline at one end; a sequencing error may be responsible. The rearrangement uses TRBV6-5 and TRBJ2-2; a possible D gene is TRBD2 (5 bases). The CDR3 covers 15 residues. In germline, CDR1 is MNHEY, CDR2 SVGAGI. CDR3 bases: TGTGCCAGCAGTTACGCACGTCCAAACACCGGGGAGCTATTTTTT. Amino acids: CASSYARPNTGELFF.